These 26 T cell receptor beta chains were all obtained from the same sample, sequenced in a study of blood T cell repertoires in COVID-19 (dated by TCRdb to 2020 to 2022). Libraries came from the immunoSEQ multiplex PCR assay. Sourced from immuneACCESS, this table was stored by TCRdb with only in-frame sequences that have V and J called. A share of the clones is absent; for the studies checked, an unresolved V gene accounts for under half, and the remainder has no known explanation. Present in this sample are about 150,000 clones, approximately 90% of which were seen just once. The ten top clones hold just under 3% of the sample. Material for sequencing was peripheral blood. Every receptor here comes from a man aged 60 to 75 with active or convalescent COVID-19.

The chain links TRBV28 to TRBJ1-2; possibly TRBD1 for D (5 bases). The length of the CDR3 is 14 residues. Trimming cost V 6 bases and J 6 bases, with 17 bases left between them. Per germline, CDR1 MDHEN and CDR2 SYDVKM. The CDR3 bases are TGTGCCAGCAGCCGCGCGGCAGGGTCACATGGCTACACCTTC. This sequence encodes CASSRAAGSHGYTF.

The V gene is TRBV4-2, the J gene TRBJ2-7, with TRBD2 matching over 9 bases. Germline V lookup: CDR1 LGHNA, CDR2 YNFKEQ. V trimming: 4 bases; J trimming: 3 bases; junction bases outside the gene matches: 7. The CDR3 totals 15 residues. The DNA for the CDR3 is TGTGCCAGCAGCCCCCAGACTAGCGGATTCTACGAGCAGTACTTC. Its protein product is CASSPQTSGFYEQYF.

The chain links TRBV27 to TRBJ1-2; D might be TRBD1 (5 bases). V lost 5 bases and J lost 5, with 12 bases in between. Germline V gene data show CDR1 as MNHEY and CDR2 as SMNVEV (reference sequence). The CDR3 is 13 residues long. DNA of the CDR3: TGTGCCAGCAGTCCTATTCAGGGTTATGGCTACACCTTC. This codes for CASSPIQGYGYTF.

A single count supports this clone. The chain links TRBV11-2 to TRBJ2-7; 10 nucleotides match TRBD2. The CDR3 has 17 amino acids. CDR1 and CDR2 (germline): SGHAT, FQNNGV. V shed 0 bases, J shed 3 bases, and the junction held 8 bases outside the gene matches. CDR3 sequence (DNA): TGTGCCAGCAGCTTAGACGGGACTAGCGCAAACTTCTACGAGCAGTACTTC. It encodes CASSLDGTSANFYEQYF.

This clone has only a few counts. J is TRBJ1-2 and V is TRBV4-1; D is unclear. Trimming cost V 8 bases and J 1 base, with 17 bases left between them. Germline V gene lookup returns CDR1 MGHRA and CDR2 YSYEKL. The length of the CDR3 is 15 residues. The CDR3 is CASARMAGFNYGYTF. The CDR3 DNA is TGCGCCAGCGCCCGAATGGCCGGGTTTAACTATGGCTACACCTTC.

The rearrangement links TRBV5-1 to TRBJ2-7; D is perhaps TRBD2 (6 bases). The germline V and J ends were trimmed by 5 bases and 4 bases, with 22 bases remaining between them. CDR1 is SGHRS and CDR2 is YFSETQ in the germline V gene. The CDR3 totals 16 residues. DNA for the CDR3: TGCGCCAGCAGTAAAGGGGCGCGGGGCGAAACTTACGAGCAGTACTTC. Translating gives CASSKGARGETYEQYF.

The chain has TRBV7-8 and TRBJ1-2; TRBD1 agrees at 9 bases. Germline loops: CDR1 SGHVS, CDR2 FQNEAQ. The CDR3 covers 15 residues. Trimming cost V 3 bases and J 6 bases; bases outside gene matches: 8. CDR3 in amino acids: CASSFAGTGIDGYTF. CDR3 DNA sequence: TGTGCCAGCAGCTTTGCTGGGACAGGGATCGATGGCTACACCTTC.

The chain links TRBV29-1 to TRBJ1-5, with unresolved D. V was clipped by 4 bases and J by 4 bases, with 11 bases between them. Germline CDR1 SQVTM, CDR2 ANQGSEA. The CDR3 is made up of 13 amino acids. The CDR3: CSVGAGLNQPQHF. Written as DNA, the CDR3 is TGCAGCGTTGGGGCTGGGTTAAATCAGCCCCAGCATTTT.

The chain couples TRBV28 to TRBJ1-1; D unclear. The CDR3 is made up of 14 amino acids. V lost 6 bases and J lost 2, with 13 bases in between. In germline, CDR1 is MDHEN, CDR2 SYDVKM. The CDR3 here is CASSLDPVNTEAFF. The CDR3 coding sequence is TGTGCCAGCAGCCTTGATCCAGTTAACACTGAAGCTTTCTTT. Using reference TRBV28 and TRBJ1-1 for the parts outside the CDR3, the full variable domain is DVKVTQSSRYLVKRTGEKVFLECVQDMDHENMFWYRQDPGLGLRLIYFSYDVKMKEKGDIPEGYSVSREKKERFSLILESASTNQTSMYLCASSLDPVNTEAFFGQGTRLTVV.

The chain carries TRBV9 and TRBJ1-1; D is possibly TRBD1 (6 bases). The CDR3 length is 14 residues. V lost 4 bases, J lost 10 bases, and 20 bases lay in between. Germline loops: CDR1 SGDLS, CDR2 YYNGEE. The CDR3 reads CASSPTTGRDIAFF. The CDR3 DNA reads TGTGCCAGCAGCCCAACCACAGGCAGGGACATAGCTTTCTTT. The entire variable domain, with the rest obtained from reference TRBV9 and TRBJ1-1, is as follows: DSGVTQTPKHLITATGQRVTLRCSPRSGDLSVYWYQQSLDQGLQFLIQYYNGEERAKGNILERFSAQQFPDLHSELNLSSLELGDSALYFCASSPTTGRDIAFFGQGTRLTVV.

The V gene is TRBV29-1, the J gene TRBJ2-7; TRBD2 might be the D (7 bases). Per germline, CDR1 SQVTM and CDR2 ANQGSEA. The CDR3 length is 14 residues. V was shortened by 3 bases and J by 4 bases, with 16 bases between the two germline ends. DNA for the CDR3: TGCAGCGTTGACGGGGGGACATCTATTTACGAGCAGTACTTC. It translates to CSVDGGTSIYEQYF.

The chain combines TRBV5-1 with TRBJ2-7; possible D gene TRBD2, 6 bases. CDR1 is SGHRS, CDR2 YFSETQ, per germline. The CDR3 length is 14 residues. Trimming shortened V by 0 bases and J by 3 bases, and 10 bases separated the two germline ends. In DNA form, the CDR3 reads TGCGCCAGCAGCTTGGTTCGGGGGAACTACGAGCAGTACTTC. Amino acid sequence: CASSLVRGNYEQYF.

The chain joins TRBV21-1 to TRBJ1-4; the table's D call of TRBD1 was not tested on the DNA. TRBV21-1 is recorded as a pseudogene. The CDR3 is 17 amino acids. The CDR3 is CASSLRQAGTTNEKLFF. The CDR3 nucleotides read TGTGCCAGCAGCCTCCGACAGGCCGGAACAACTAATGAAAAACTGTTTTTT.

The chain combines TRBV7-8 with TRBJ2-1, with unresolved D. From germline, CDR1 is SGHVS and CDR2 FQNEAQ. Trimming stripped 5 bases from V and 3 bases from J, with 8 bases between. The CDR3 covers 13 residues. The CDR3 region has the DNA TGTGCCAGCAGCCCTCGCGGCTACAATGAGCAGTTCTTC. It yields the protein CASSPRGYNEQFF.

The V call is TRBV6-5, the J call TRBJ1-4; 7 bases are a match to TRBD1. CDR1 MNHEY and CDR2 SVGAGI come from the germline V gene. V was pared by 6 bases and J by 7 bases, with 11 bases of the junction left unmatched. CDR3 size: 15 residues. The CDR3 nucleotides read TGTGCCAGCAGCTTGATAACAGGGGACGTTGAAAAACTGTTTTTT. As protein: CASSLITGDVEKLFF.

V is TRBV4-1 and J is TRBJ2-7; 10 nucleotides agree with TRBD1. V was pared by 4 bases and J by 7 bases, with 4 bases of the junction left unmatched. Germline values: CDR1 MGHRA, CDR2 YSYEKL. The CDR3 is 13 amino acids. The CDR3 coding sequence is TGCGCCAGCAGCCGGGACAGGGGCATAGAGCAGTACTTC. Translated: CASSRDRGIEQYF.

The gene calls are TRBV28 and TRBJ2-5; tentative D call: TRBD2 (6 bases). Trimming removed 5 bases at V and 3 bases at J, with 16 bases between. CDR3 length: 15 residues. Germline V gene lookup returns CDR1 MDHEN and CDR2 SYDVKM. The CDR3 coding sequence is TGTGCCAGCAGTACCTTCCTGCCGGGGGAAGAGACCCAGTACTTC. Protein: CASSTFLPGEETQYF.

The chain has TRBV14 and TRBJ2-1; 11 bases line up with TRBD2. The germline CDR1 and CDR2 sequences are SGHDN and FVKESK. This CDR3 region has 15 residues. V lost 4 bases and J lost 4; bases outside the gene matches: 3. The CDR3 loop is CASSRGTSGYNEQFF. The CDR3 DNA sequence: TGTGCCAGCAGCCGCGGGACTAGCGGATACAATGAGCAGTTCTTC. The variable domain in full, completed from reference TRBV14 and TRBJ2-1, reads EAGVTQFPSHSVIEKGQTVTLRCDPISGHDNLYWYRRVMGKEIKFLLHFVKESKQDESGMPNNRFLAERTGGTYSTLKVQPAELEDSGVYFCASSRGTSGYNEQFFGPGTRLTVL.

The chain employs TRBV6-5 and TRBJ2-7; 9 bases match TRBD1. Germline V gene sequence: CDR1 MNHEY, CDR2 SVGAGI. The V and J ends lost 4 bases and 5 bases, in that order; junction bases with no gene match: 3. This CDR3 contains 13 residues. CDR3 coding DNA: TGTGCCAGCAGTTCAACAGGGGGCGACGAGCAGTACTTC. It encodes CASSSTGGDEQYF.

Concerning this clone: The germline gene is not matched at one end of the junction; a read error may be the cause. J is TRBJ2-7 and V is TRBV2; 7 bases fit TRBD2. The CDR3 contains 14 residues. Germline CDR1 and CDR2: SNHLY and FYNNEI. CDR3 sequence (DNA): TGTGCCAGCAGTGAACGCGGGACTAACTACGAGCAGTGCTTC. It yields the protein CASSERGTNYEQCF.

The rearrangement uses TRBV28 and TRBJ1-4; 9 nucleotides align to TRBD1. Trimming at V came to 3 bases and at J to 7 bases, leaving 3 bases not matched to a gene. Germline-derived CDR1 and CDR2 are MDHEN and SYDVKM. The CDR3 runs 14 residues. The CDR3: CASSLGQGFEKLFF. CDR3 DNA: TGTGCCAGCAGTTTGGGACAGGGTTTTGAAAAACTGTTTTTT.

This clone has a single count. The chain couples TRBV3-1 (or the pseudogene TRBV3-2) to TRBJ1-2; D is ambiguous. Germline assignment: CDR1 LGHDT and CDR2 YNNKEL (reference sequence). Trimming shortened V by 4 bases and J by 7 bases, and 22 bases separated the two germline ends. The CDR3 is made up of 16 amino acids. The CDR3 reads CASSRRSARGNGGYTF. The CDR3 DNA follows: TGTGCCAGCAGCCGACGAAGCGCCCGGGGTAACGGTGGCTACACCTTC.

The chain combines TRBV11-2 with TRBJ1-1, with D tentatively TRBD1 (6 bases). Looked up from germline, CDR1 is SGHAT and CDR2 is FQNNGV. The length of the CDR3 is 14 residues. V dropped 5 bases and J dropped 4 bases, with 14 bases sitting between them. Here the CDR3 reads CASSIRTGFTEAFF. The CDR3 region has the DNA TGTGCCAGCAGCATCCGCACAGGGTTCACTGAAGCTTTCTTT.

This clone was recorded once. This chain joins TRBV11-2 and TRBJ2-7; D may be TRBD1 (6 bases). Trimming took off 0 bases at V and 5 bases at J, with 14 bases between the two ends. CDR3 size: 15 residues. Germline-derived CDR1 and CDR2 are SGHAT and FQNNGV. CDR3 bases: TGTGCCAGCAGCTTAGATGGGGGCGGACTCGACGAGCAGTACTTC. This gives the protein CASSLDGGGLDEQYF.

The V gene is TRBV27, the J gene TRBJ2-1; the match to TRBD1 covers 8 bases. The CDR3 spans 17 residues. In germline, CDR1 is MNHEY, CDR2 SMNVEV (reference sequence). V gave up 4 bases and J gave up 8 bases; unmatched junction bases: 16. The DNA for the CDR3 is TGTGCCAGCAGTTCCGAAACATTAGAACAGGGGGGACATGAGCAGTTCTTC. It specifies CASSSETLEQGGHEQFF.

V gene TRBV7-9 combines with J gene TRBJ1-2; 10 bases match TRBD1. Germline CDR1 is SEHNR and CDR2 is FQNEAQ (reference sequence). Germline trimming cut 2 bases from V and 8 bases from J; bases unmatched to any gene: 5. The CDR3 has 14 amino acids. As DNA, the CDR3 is TGTGCCAGCAGCTTACGCGGGACAGGGGACGGCTACACCTTC. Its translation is CASSLRGTGDGYTF.